This T cell receptor beta chain is drawn from a study of T cells in Graves' hyperthyroidism and ophthalmopathy. PBMCs stemmed from 8.5 to 10 ml fresh peripheral blood. This clonotype has a handful of counts. What was amplified from RNA transcripts were TCR beta CDR3 regions. A first-round RT-PCR of the TCR CDR3 used the HTBI primer set. Each CDR3 protein is one row after TCRdb ran MiXCR on the multiplex PCR reads. The data contain 650,000 to 700,000 distinct CDR3 sequences, 15% to 20% of them singletons. Germline CDR1 reads SNHLY; CDR2 reads FYNNEI. Trimming removed 4 bases from V and 0 bases from J; junction bases left unmatched: 6. The CDR3 consists of 15 residues.

Material: blood. The rearrangement joins TRBV2 to TRBJ2-7, with 7 bases fitting TRBD2. This sequence was found in a man in his forties or fifties with Graves' hyperthyroidism. The chain's CDR3 is CASSAASGSSYEQYF. CDR3 in DNA: TGTGCCAGCAGTGCCGCTAGCGGTAGCTCCTACGAGCAGTACTTC.